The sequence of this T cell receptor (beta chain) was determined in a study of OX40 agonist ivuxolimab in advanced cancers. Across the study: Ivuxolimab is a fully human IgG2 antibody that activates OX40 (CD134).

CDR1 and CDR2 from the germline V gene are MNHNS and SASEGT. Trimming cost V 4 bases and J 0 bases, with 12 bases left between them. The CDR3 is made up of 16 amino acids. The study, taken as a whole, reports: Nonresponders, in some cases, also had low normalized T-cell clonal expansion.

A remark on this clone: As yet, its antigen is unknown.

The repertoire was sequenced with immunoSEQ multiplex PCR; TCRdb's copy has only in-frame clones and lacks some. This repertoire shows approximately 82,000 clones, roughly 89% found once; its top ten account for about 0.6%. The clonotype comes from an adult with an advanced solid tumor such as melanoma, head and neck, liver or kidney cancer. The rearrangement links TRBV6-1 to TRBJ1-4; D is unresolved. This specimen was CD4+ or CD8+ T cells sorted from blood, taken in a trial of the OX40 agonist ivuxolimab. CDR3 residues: CASSAGRDATNEKLFF. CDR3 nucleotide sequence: TGTGCCAGCAGTGCTGGGAGGGATGCAACTAATGAAAAACTGTTTTTT.